A single sample gave rise to the 21 T cell receptor beta chains below, sequenced in a study of response to subunit inactivated influenza vaccine. MiXCR was run by TCRdb on the RT-PCR reads, yielding one entry per CDR3 protein. The data contain about 830,000 distinct CDR3 sequences, under 20% of them seen just once; the ten biggest clones take up under 13%. The sequences come from PBMCs from blood, collected around 5 days after vaccination. The receptors here all came from a man aged 45-65 years who received an inactivated influenza vaccine.

This clonotype was seen only a few times. This chain connects TRBV6-2 or TRBV6-3 to TRBJ2-1; no reliable D call. The V end lost 5 bases, the J end lost 6 bases, and 14 bases lay between the germline ends. CDR3 length equals 14 residues. CDR1 is MNHEY, CDR2 SVGEGT, per germline. CDR3 sequence: CASSRSIRRNEQFF. The CDR3 nucleotides are TGTGCCAGCAGTCGGTCTATTCGGCGCAATGAGCAGTTCTTC.

The genes are TRBV6-5 and TRBJ2-6; no reliable D call. The germline gives CDR1 MNHEY, CDR2 SVGAGI. The CDR3 has 14 amino acids. V was clipped by 3 bases and J by 2 bases, with 5 bases between them. CDR3 in amino acids: CASSYFAGANVLTF. CDR3 bases: TGTGCCAGCAGTTATTTCGCTGGGGCCAACGTCCTGACTTTC.

This clonotype was seen more than once but under ten times. The chain recombines TRBV7-9 with TRBJ2-3, with D perhaps given as TRBD1 or TRBD2 (6 bases each). The CDR3 runs to 15 residues. CDR1 is SEHNR and CDR2 is FQNEAQ in the germline V gene (reference sequence). V lost 6 bases and J lost 1, with 14 bases in between. The CDR3 DNA sequence: TGTGCCAGCAGTTCTCCGGGGGCAGGCACAGATACGCAGTATTTT. Translation gives CASSSPGAGTDTQYF.

The table lists this clonotype with a few counts. This chain connects TRBV29-1 to TRBJ1-1; maybe TRBD1 (6 bases). Germline V gene lookup returns CDR1 SQVTM and CDR2 ANQGSEA. Trimming removed 2 bases from V and 1 base from J, with 11 bases in between. CDR3 size: 14 residues. The CDR3 nucleotides read TGCAGCGTTGAAAGGGGGGGCACGAACACTGAAGCTTTCTTT. Its protein is CSVERGGTNTEAFF. Variable domain in full (rest from reference TRBV29-1 and TRBJ1-1): SAVISQKPSRDICQRGTSLTIQCQVDSQVTMMFWYRQQPGQSLTLIATANQGSEATYESGFVIDKFPISRPNLTFSTLTVSNMSPEDSSIYLCSVERGGTNTEAFFGQGTRLTVV.

CDR3: CASSPQNAIYNSPLHF. The CDR3 coding sequence is TGTGCCAGCTCACCCCAGAATGCCATCTATAATTCACCCCTCCACTTT. The genes are TRBV18 and TRBJ1-6; D is uncertain. V lost 3 bases and J lost 3, with 12 bases in between. Germline V gene lookup returns CDR1 KGHSH and CDR2 LQKENI. This CDR3 is built from 16 residues.

In this sample, this clonotype turned up a few times. This rearrangement joins TRBV20-1 to TRBJ1-4; D ambiguous. Trimming shortened V by 1 base and J by 9 bases, and 12 bases separated the two germline ends. The CDR3 contains 13 residues. Germline V gene data show CDR1 as DFQATT and CDR2 as SNEGSKA (reference sequence). CDR3 loop: CSARAGPGKKLFF. The CDR3 nucleotides are TGCAGTGCTAGAGCAGGACCTGGGAAAAAACTGTTTTTT.

The CDR3 here is CASSLSQVRETQYF. The CDR3 nucleotides read TGCGCCAGCAGCTTGTCGCAGGTTCGAGAGACCCAGTACTTC. The chain carries TRBV5-1 and TRBJ2-5, with D unresolved. The germline V gene has CDR1 SGHRS and CDR2 YFSETQ. Trimming removed 1 base from V and 4 bases from J, with 11 bases in between. The CDR3 extends over 14 amino acids.

This clonotype was seen a few times. The genes are TRBV20-1 and TRBJ2-3; the D call may be TRBD1 or TRBD2 (5 bases each). Trimming left V 2 bases short and J 6 bases short, with 18 bases between. The CDR3 is 15 residues long. Germline V gives CDR1 DFQATT, CDR2 SNEGSKA (reference sequence). The CDR3, as DNA: TGCAGTGCTAGACAGGGCAGGGCTCGAGGGGATACGCAGTATTTT. This encodes CSARQGRARGDTQYF.

The J gene is TRBJ1-1, the V gene TRBV5-1; weak D call: TRBD1 (5 bases). V was pared by 2 bases and J by 1 base, with 12 bases between. From germline, CDR1 is SGHRS and CDR2 YFSETQ. This CDR3 has 15 residues. The CDR3 is CASSFLGQGNTEAFF. As DNA, the CDR3 is TGCGCCAGCAGCTTCCTGGGGCAGGGGAACACTGAAGCTTTCTTT.

This clonotype was observed a handful of times. This chain uses TRBV9 with TRBJ2-7; D is unclear. This CDR3 spans 16 amino acids. Germline V CDR1 and CDR2: SGDLS, YYNGEE. V lost 0 bases and J 7 bases, leaving 20 bases between the germline ends. The CDR3 spells CASSVGAVMAAEEQYF. The CDR3 DNA sequence: TGTGCCAGCAGCGTAGGGGCTGTCATGGCAGCTGAAGAGCAGTACTTC.

The rearrangement links TRBV4-2 to TRBJ1-3; D gene ambiguous. V lost 1 base, J lost 0 bases, and 7 bases lay in between. Germline V gives CDR1 LGHNA, CDR2 YNFKEQ. The CDR3 spans 15 residues. The CDR3 spells CASSQGQLSGNTIYF. CDR3 DNA sequence: TGTGCCAGCAGCCAAGGGCAGCTCTCTGGAAACACCATATATTTT.

This clonotype was observed a handful of times. The J gene is TRBJ2-3, the V gene TRBV3-1; no definite D call. The CDR3 sequence is 12 residues long. CDR1 is LGHDT and CDR2 is YNNKEL in the germline V gene (reference sequence). V shed 2 bases and J shed 4 bases, with 4 bases lying between them. Here the CDR3 DNA reads TGTGCCAGCAGCCAAATCCCAGATACGCAGTATTTT. This codes for CASSQIPDTQYF.

The V and J genes are TRBV11-2 and TRBJ1-3; D remains unclear. Trimming shortened V by 2 bases and J by 5 bases, and 7 bases separated the two germline ends. The CDR3 extends over 13 amino acids. Germline CDR1 is SGHAT and CDR2 is FQNNGV. The CDR3 loop reads CASSLRRRNTIYF. In nucleotides, the CDR3 is TGTGCCAGCAGCTTAAGGAGAAGAAACACCATATATTTT.

This clonotype was seen ten or more times. The V and J genes are TRBV20-1 and TRBJ2-1; 11 bases agree with TRBD2. The length of the CDR3 is 16 residues. V was pared by 0 bases and J by 5 bases, with 6 bases of the junction left unmatched. Germline CDR1 DFQATT, CDR2 SNEGSKA (reference sequence). For the CDR3, the DNA is TGCAGTGCTAGAGATGGTACTAGCGGGAGTGACAATGAGCAGTTCTTC. Residues: CSARDGTSGSDNEQFF.

The chain combines TRBV20-1 with TRBJ2-1; no definite D call. V lost 0 bases and J lost 13, with 13 bases in between. The CDR3 extends over 12 amino acids. The germline V gene has CDR1 DFQATT and CDR2 SNEGSKA (reference sequence). The CDR3 sequence is CSARDRARLQFF. CDR3 DNA sequence: TGCAGTGCTAGAGATCGAGCGCGTCTTCAGTTCTTC.

Many counts were recorded for this clonotype. The chain recombines TRBV21-1 with TRBJ1-3; the D call in the table, TRBD1, was not verified against the DNA. TRBV21-1 is a listed pseudogene. The CDR3 is made up of 18 amino acids. The CDR3: CASSKGGGRTGDAGTIYF. DNA for the CDR3: TGTGCCAGCAGCAAAGGAGGTGGGCGGACAGGGGACGCTGGCACCATATATTTT.

The V and J genes are TRBV9 and TRBJ2-7, with no clear D. With 4 bases removed from V and 2 bases from J, the gap between germline ends came to 13 bases. CDR3 length: 14 amino acids. The germline gives CDR1 SGDLS, CDR2 YYNGEE. CDR3 loop: CASSPQARPYEQYF. Written as DNA, the CDR3 is TGTGCCAGCAGCCCCCAGGCTAGACCCTACGAGCAGTACTTC. Drawing the rest from reference TRBV9 and TRBJ2-7, the complete variable domain is DSGVTQTPKHLITATGQRVTLRCSPRSGDLSVYWYQQSLDQGLQFLIQYYNGEERAKGNILERFSAQQFPDLHSELNLSSLELGDSALYFCASSPQARPYEQYFGPGTRLTVT.

This clonotype was seen ten or more times. This chain joins TRBV12-3 or TRBV12-4 and TRBJ1-3; D call uncertain. Trimming cost V 1 base and J 0 bases, with 7 bases left between them. The CDR3 runs to 15 residues. CDR3 region: CASSLEGRSGNTIYF. The CDR3 nucleotides read TGTGCCAGCAGTTTAGAGGGTCGCTCTGGAAACACCATATATTTT.

This clonotype has more than one count but fewer than ten. This rearrangement joins TRBV28 to TRBJ2-7; TRBD2 matches at 9 bases. The CDR3 sequence is 13 residues long. V shed 10 bases, J shed 3 bases, and the junction held 7 bases outside the gene matches. Germline V gene lookup returns CDR1 MDHEN and CDR2 SYDVKM. CDR3 DNA: TGTGCCATCTGTAGCGGGAGCGACTACGAGCAGTACTTC. Its protein is CAICSGSDYEQYF.

A few counts support this clonotype. The V gene is TRBV2, the J gene TRBJ2-2; the D gene is possibly TRBD2 (5 bases). Germline loops: CDR1 SNHLY, CDR2 FYNNEI. The V end lost 6 bases, the J end lost 1 base, and 15 bases lay between the germline ends. This CDR3 has 16 amino acids. The CDR3 region is CASRDSGSVNTGELFF. As DNA, the CDR3 is TGTGCCAGCAGAGACTCGGGTAGCGTGAACACCGGGGAGCTGTTTTTT.

The chain couples TRBV6-2 or TRBV6-3 to TRBJ1-2; D perhaps matches TRBD1 (5 bases). Germline V gene data show CDR1 as MNHEY and CDR2 as SVGEGT. V lost 2 bases and J 2 bases, leaving 9 bases between the germline ends. The CDR3 consists of 14 residues. CDR3 in amino acids: CASSYVGDNYGYTF. CDR3 nucleotide sequence: TGTGCCAGCAGTTACGTGGGGGACAACTATGGCTACACCTTC.